This T cell receptor beta chain is drawn from a study of blood T cell repertoires in COVID-19. Study summary: Researchers got acute and convalescent COVID-19 samples from the United States, Italy and Spain.

The CDR3 is 14 amino acids. Deletions cut 6 bases from V and 1 base from J, with 11 bases between. Germline V CDR1 and CDR2: SEHNR, FQNEAQ (reference sequence). Profiling relied on immunoSEQ multiplex PCR, and the TCRdb table lists in-frame clones only, not all of them. The sample has 200,000 to 250,000 clones, about 85% seen once. The chain has TRBV7-9 and TRBJ2-3, with TRBD2 as a possible D gene (7 bases). The sample comprised PBMCs or T cells enriched from blood (not recorded which). The source of this sequence is a man aged 40-50 years who had recovered from COVID-19. CDR3 nucleotides: TGTGCCAGCAGACGAGGGGGGGGCACAGATACGCAGTATTTT. It yields the protein CASRRGGGTDTQYF.